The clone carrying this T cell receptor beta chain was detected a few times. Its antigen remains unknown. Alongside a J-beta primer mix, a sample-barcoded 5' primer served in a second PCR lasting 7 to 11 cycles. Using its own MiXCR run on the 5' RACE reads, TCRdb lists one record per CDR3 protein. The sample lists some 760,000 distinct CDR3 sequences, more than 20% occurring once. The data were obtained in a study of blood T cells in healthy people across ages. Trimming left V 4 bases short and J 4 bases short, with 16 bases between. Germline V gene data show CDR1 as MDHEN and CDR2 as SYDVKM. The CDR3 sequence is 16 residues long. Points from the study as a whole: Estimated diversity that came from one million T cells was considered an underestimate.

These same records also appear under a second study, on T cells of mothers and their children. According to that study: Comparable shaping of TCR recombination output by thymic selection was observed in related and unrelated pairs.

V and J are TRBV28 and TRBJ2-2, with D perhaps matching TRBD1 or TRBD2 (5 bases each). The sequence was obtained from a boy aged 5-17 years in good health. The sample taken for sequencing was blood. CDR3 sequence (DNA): TGTGCCAGCAGTTATCCCTGGGGGTCGGGCACCGGGGAGCTGTTTTTT. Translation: CASSYPWGSGTGELFF.